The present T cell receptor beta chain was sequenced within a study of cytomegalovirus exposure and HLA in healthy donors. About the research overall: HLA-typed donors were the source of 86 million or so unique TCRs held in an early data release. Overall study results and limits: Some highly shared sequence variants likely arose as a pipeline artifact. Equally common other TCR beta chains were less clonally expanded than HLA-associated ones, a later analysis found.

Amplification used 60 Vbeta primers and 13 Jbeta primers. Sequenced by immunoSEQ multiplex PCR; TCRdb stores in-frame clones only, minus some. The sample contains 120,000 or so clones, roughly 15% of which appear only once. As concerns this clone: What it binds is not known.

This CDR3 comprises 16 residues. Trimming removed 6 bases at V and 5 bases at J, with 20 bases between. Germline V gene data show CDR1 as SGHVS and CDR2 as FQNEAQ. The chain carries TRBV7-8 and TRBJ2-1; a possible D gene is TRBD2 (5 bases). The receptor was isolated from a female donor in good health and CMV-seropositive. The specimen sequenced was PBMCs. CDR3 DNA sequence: TGTGCCAGCAGGCGGTACGGTGGGAGTTCCCACAATGAGCAGTTCTTC. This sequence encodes CASRRYGGSSHNEQFF.